This T cell receptor beta chain was recorded in a study of naive and memory T cell subsets. The CDR3 loop spans 14 amino acids. CDR1 and CDR2 from the germline V gene are LNHDA and SQIVND (reference sequence). With 4 bases removed from V and 1 base from J, the gap between germline ends came to 10 bases. Findings and caveats of the study: In naive cells, over 95% of TCR sequences were seen only once.

Points on this clonotype: The antigen is not known.

Two oligonucleotides, mixed equimolar, formed the beta constant-region primer covering TRBC1 and TRBC2. Four rounds of PCR amplified the ligated cDNA using nested alpha and beta constant-region primers plus SP2. TCRdb re-called the UMI-ligation and nested PCR reads with MiXCR, one entry per CDR3 protein. The data hold roughly 130,000 distinct CDR3 sequences, with 35% to 40% observed a single time. Sequencing input: central memory CD4+ T cells from blood. This chain joins TRBV19 and TRBJ2-5; TRBD1 might be the D (5 bases). The TCR was taken from a human donor in good health. CDR3 residues: CASSNGQVQETQYF. DNA for the CDR3: TGTGCCAGTAGTAACGGACAAGTCCAAGAGACCCAGTACTTC.